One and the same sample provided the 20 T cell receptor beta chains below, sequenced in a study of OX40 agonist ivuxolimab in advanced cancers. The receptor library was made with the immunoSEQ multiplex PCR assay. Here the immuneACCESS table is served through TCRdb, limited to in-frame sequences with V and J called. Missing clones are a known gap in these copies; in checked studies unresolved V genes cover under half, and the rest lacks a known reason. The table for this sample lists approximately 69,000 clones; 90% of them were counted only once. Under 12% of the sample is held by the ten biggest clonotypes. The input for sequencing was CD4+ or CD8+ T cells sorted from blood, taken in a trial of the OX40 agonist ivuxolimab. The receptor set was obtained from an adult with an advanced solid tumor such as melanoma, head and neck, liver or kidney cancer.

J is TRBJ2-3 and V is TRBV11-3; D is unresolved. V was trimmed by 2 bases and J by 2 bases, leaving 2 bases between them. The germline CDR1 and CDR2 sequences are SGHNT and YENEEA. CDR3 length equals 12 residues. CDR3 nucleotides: TGTGCCAGCAGCTTAACCACAGATACGCAGTATTTT. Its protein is CASSLTTDTQYF.

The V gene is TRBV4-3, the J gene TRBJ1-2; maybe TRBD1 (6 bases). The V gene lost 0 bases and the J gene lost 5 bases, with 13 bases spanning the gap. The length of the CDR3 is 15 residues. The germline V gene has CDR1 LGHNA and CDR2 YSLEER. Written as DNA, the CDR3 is TGCGCCAGCAGCCAAGATTTGGGGGCGTTTTATGGCTACACCTTC. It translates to CASSQDLGAFYGYTF.

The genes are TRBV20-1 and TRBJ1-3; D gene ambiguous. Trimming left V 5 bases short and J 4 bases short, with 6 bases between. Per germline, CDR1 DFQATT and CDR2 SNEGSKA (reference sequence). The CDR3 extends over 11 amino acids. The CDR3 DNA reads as TGCAGTGCTCCTCGAGGAAACACCATATATTTT. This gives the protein CSAPRGNTIYF.

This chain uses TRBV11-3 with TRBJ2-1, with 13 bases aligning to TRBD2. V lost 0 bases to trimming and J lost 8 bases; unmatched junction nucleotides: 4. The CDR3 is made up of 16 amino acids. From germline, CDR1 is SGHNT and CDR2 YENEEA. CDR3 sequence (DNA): TGTGCCAGCAGCTTAGAAGGACTAGCGGGAGTCGATGAGCAGTTCTTC. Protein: CASSLEGLAGVDEQFF.

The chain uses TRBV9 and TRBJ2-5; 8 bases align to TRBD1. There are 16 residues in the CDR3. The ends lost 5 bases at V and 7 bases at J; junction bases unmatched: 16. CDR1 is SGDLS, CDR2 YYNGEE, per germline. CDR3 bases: TGTGCCAGCAGTGATTCAGGACAGGGCCCGCGGGGGACCCAGTACTTC. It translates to CASSDSGQGPRGTQYF.

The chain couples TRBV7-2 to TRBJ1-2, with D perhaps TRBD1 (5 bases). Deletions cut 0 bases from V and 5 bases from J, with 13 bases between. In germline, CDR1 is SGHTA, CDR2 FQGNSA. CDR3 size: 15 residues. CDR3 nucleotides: TGTGCCAGCAGCTTAGCTGGGGGTGGTGGTTATGGCTACACCTTC. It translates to CASSLAGGGGYGYTF.

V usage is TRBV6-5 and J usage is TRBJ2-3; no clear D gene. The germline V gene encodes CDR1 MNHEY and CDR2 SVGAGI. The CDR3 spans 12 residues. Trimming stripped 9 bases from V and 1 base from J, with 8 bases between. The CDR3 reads CASWARTDTQYF. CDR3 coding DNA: TGTGCCAGTTGGGCCCGCACAGATACGCAGTATTTT.

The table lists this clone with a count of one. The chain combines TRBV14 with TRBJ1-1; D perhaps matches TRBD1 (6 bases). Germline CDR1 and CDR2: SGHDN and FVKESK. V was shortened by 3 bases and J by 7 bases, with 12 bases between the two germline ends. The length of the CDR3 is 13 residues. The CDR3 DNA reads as TGTGCCAGCAGCCAGGGCGGACAGTTTGAAGCTTTCTTT. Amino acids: CASSQGGQFEAFF.

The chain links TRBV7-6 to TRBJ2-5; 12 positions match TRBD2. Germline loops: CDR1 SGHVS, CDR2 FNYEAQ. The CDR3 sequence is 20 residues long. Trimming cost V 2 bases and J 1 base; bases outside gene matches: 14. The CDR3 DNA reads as TGTGCCAGCAGCTTACCAGTCTTGAGGCTAGCGGGAGGGACCCAAGAGACCCAGTACTTC. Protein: CASSLPVLRLAGGTQETQYF.

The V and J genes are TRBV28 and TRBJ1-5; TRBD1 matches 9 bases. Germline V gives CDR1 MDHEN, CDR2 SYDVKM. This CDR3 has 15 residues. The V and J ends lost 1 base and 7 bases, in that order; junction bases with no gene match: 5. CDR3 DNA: TGTGCCAGCAGTTTATCCACAGGGGGCAGACAGCCCCAGCATTTT. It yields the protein CASSLSTGGRQPQHF.

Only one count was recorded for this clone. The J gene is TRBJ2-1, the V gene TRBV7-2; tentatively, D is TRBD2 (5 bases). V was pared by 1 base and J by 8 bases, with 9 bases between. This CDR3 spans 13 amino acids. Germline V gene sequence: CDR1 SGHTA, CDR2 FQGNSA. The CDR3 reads CASSLEFGDEQFF. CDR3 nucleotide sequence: TGTGCCAGCAGCTTAGAGTTCGGGGATGAGCAGTTCTTC.

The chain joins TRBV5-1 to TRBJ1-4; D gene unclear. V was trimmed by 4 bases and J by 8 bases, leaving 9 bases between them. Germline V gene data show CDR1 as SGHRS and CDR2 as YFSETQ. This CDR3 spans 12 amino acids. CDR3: CASSTFGEKLFF. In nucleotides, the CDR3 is TGCGCCAGCAGCACGTTCGGGGAAAAACTGTTTTTT. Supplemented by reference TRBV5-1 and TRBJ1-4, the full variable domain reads KAGVTQTPRYLIKTRGQQVTLSCSPISGHRSVSWYQQTPGQGLQFLFEYFSETQRNKGNFPGRFSGRQFSNSRSEMNVSTLELGDSALYLCASSTFGEKLFFGSGTQLSVL.

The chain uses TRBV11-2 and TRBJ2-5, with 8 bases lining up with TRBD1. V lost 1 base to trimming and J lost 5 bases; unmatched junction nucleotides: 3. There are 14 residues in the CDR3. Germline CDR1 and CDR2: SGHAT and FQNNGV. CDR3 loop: CASSLGDRPETQYF. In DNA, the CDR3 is TGTGCCAGCAGCTTAGGGGACAGGCCCGAGACCCAGTACTTC. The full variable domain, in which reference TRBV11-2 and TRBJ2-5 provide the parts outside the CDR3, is EAGVAQSPRYKIIEKRQSVAFWCNPISGHATLYWYQQILGQGPKLLIQFQNNGVVDDSQLPKDRFSAERLKGVDSTLKIQPAKLEDSAVYLCASSLGDRPETQYFGPGTRLLVL.

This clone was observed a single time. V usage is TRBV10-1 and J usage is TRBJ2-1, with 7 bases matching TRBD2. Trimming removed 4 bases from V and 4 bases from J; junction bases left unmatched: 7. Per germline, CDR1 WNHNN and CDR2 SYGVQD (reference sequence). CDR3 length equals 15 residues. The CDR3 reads CASSGSASGYNEQFF. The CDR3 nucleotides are TGCGCCAGCAGTGGTTCGGCTAGCGGATACAATGAGCAGTTCTTC.

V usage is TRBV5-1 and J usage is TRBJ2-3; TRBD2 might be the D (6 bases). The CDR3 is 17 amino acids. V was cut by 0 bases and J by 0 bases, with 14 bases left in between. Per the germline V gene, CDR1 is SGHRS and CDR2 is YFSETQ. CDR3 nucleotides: TGCGCCAGCAGCTTGGGCCTTCTTAGCGGAAGCACAGATACGCAGTATTTT. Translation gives CASSLGLLSGSTDTQYF.

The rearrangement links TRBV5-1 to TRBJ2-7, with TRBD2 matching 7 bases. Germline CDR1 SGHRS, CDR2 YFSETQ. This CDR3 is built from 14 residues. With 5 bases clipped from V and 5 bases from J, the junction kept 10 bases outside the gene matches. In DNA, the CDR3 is TGCGCCAGCAGGCGCGGGGCGGGAGAAAACGAGCAGTACTTC. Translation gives CASRRGAGENEQYF.

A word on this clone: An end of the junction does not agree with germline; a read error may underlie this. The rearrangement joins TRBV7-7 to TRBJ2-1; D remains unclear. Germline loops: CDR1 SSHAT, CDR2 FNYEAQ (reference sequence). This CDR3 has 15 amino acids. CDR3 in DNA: TGTGCTAGCAGCCTCACGGGCGACTCCTACAATGAGCAGTTCTTC. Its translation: CASSLTGDSYNEQFF.

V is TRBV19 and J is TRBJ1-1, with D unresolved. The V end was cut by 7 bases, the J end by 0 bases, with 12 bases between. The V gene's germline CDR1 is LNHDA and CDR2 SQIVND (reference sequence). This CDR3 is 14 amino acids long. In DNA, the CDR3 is TGTGCCAGTACCTATCATCGCATGAACACTGAAGCTTTCTTT. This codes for CASTYHRMNTEAFF. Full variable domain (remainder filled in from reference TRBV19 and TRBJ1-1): DGGITQSPKYLFRKEGQNVTLSCEQNLNHDAMYWYRQDPGQGLRLIYYSQIVNDFQKGDIAEGYSVSREKKESFPLTVTSAQKNPTAFYLCASTYHRMNTEAFFGQGTRLTVV.

CDR3 sequence reads: CASSLPSRGSGTDTQYF. CDR3 DNA: TGCGCCAGCAGCTTGCCCTCTAGGGGGAGTGGGACAGATACGCAGTATTTT. The chain is built from TRBV5-1 and TRBJ2-3; TRBD1 might be the D (6 bases). CDR1 is SGHRS and CDR2 is YFSETQ in the germline V gene. This CDR3 comprises 17 residues. The V end lost 1 base, the J end lost 3 bases, and 18 bases lay between the germline ends.

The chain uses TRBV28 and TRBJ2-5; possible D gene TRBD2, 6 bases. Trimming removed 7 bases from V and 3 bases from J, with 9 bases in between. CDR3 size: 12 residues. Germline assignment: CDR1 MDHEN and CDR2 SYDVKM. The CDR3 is CASIGGKETQYF. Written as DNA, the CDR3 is TGTGCCAGCATTGGGGGGAAAGAGACCCAGTACTTC.